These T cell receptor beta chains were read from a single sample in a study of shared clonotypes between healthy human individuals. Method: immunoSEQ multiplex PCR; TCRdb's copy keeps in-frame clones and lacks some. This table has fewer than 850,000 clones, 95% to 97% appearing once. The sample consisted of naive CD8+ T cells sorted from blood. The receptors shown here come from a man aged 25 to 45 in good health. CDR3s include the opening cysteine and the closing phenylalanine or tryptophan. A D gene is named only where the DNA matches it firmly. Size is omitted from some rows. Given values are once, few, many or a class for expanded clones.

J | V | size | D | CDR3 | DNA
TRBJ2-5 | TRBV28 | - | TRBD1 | CASSKPQTGWETQYF | TGTGCCAGCAGTAAACCTCAGACAGGGTGGGAGACCCAGTACTTC
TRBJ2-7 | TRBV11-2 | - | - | CASSSPDAAYEQYF | TGTGCCAGCAGCTCCCCCGATGCAGCCTACGAGCAGTACTTC
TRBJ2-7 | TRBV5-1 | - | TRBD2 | CASSLGLGLAAYEQYF | TGCGCCAGCAGCTTGGGCCTGGGGCTAGCGGCCTACGAGCAGTACTTC
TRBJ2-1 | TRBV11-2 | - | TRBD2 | CASSLEGLAFVNEQFF | TGTGCCAGCAGCTTAGAGGGACTAGCGTTTGTAAATGAGCAGTTCTTC
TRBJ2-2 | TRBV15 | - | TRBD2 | CATSSSSGRATGELFF | TGTGCCACCAGCAGCTCTAGCGGGAGGGCCACCGGGGAGCTGTTTTTT
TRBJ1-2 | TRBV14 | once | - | CASSQDYGGSYGYTF | TGTGCCAGCAGCCAAGATTACGGGGGAAGCTATGGCTACACCTTC
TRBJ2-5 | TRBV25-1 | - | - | CASSEYSSQETQYF | TGTGCCAGCAGTGAATATTCCTCCCAAGAGACCCAGTACTTC
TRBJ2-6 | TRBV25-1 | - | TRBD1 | CASSGGQAPYSGANVLTF | TGTGCCAGCAGTGGGGGACAGGCACCCTACTCTGGGGCCAACGTCCTGACTTTC
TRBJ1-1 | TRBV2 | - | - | CATRMGTEAFF | TGTGCCACTCGTATGGGGACTGAAGCTTTCTTT
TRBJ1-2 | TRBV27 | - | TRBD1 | CASSTGTGITNYGYTF | TGTGCCAGCAGTACCGGGACAGGGATAACTAACTATGGCTACACCTTC
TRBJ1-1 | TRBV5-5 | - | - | CASSLLATEAFF | TGTGCCAGCAGCCTGTTAGCCACTGAAGCTTTCTTT
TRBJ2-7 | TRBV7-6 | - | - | CASSLGTGYEQYF | TGTGCCAGCAGCTTAGGTACGGGCTACGAGCAGTACTTC
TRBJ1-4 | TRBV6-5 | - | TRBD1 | CASSYSGQGLNEKLFF | TGTGCCAGCAGTTACTCCGGACAGGGCCTTAATGAAAAACTGTTTTTT
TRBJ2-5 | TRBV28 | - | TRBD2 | CASSFYAGGSETQYF | TGTGCCAGCAGTTTTTATGCGGGAGGATCAGAGACCCAGTACTTC
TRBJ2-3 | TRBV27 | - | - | CASSISGVGDTQYF | TGTGCCAGCAGTATTTCAGGGGTTGGAGATACGCAGTATTTT
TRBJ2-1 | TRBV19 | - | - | CASSIGWGRVDYNEQFF | TGTGCCAGTAGTATAGGATGGGGCAGGGTCGACTACAATGAGCAGTTCTTC
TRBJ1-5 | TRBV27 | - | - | CASSKTDSNQPQHF | TGTGCCAGCAGCAAGACGGATAGCAATCAGCCCCAGCATTTT
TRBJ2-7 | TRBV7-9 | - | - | CASSNSGAPRESSYEQYF | TGTGCCAGCAGCAATTCAGGGGCCCCCCGGGAGAGCTCCTACGAGCAGTACTTC
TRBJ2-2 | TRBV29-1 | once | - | CSVERLAQNTGELFF | TGCAGCGTTGAACGTCTAGCTCAGAACACCGGGGAGCTGTTTTTT
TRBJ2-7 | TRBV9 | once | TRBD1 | CASSVRDRGYEQYF | TGTGCCAGCAGCGTACGGGACAGGGGCTACGAGCAGTACTTC
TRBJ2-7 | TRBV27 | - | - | CASSLSNPQDHEQYF | TGTGCCAGCAGTTTATCGAACCCCCAGGATCACGAGCAGTACTTC
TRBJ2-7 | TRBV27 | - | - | CASSYKGGYEQYF | TGTGCCAGCAGTTATAAGGGGGGCTACGAGCAGTACTTC
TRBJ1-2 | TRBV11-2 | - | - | CASSSPLKGSLHGYTF | TGTGCCAGCAGCTCGCCGCTCAAAGGCTCGCTCCATGGCTACACCTTC
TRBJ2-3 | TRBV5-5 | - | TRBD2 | CASSMTSGIMDTQYF | TGTGCCAGCAGCATGACTAGCGGGATAATGGATACGCAGTATTTT
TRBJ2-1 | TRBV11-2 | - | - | CASSLVTGGYNEQFF | TGTGCCAGCAGCTTAGTTACTGGAGGTTACAATGAGCAGTTCTTC
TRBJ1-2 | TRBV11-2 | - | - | CASSPDGGDDGYTF | TGTGCCAGCAGCCCAGACGGGGGGGATGATGGCTACACCTTC
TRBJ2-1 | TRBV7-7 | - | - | CASSTEPISYNEQFF | TGTGCTAGCAGCACCGAACCGATCTCCTACAATGAGCAGTTCTTC
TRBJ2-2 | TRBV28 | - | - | CASSLFKLNTGELFF | TGTGCCAGCAGTTTATTTAAGTTGAACACCGGGGAGCTGTTTTTT
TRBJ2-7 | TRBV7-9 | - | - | CASSLTGTEYEQYF | TGTGCCAGCAGCTTAACCGGGACGGAGTACGAGCAGTACTTC
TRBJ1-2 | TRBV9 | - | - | CASSVDDNYGYTF | TGTGCCAGCAGCGTAGATGATAACTATGGCTACACCTTC
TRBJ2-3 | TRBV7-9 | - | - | CASSRRSRDQDTQYF | TGTGCCAGCAGCCGTCGCTCCCGGGACCAGGATACGCAGTATTTT
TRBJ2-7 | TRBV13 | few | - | CASSLTSSLEQYF | TGTGCCAGCAGCTTAACGTCCTCTCTCGAGCAGTACTTC
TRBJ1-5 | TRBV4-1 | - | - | CASSQRAVSNQPQHF | TGCGCCAGCAGCCAGAGGGCCGTAAGCAATCAGCCCCAGCATTTT
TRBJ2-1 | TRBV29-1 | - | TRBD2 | CSVEDRGLAGVWNEQFF | TGCAGCGTTGAAGATCGGGGACTAGCGGGAGTCTGGAATGAGCAGTTCTTC
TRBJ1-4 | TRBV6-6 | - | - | CASRSSTYPNEKLFF | TGTGCCAGCAGATCCTCGACCTACCCCAATGAAAAACTGTTTTTT
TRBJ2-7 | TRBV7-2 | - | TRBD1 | CASSPRRTGYGHEQYF | TGTGCCAGCAGCCCCCGACGGACAGGGTACGGCCACGAGCAGTACTTC
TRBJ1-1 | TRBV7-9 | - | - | CASSLPSGTEAFF | TGTGCCAGCAGCCTACCATCGGGCACTGAAGCTTTCTTT
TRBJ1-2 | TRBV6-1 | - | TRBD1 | CASSEEWTGGNGYTF | TGTGCCAGCAGTGAAGAATGGACAGGGGGAAATGGCTACACCTTC
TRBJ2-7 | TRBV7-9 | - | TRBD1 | CASSQQGAYEQYF | TGTGCCAGCAGTCAACAGGGGGCCTACGAGCAGTACTTC